A selection of T cell receptor beta chains follows, all from one sample in a study of control samples from healthy donors and cancer patients. TCRdb's copy holds only in-frame clones and misses some; the assay was immunoSEQ multiplex PCR. The table shows 90,000 to 110,000 clones, with just over 90% occurring only once. Input material: blood. The receptors come from a human donor in good health. The donor label of this sample is uncertain. The CDR3 runs from the conserved cysteine through the conserved F or W. The D gene is left open where the match is weak. Rows may omit the clone size; those that give it use once, few, many or a size class.

>.|TRBJ1-2|.|TRBV27
CASNPSGSNYGYTF
TGTGCCAGCAACCCTTCGGGGTCTAACTATGGCTACACCTTC
>TRBD2|TRBJ2-5|.|TRBV7-9
CASSGTSGGQETQYF
TGTGCCAGCAGCGGGACTAGCGGGGGGCAAGAGACCCAGTACTTC
>.|TRBJ1-1|.|TRBV18
CASSPNRVQGTEAFF
TGTGCCAGCTCACCAAATCGGGTTCAGGGGACTGAAGCTTTCTTT
>.|TRBJ1-3|.|TRBV5-1
CASSGGTGNTIYF
TGCGCCAGCAGCGGGGGCACTGGAAACACCATATATTTT
>.|TRBJ1-3|.|TRBV19
CASKAQGGSGNTIYF
TGTGCCAGTAAGGCACAAGGCGGCTCTGGAAACACCATATATTTT
>TRBD2|TRBJ2-1|.|TRBV7-2
CASSKTSGVSFEQFF
TGTGCCAGCAGCAAAACTAGCGGGGTCTCTTTTGAGCAGTTCTTC
>.|TRBJ1-3|.|TRBV5-6
CASRAGAYSGNTIYF
TGTGCCTCCCGGGCAGGGGCGTACTCTGGAAACACCATATATTTT
>TRBD1|TRBJ2-2|.|TRBV28
CASSSTGTGSPGELFF
TGTGCCAGCAGTTCCACGGGGACAGGGTCCCCCGGGGAGCTGTTTTTT
>.|TRBJ2-3|.|TRBV4-1
CASSHFTDTQYF
TGCGCCAGCAGCCACTTCACAGATACGCAGTATTTT
>TRBD1|TRBJ2-1|once|TRBV30
CAWSRDRGYNEQFF
TGTGCCTGGAGCCGGGACAGGGGCTACAATGAGCAGTTCTTC
>.|TRBJ2-3|.|TRBV7-3
CASSPTPGKTSTDTQYF
TGTGCCAGCAGCCCAACCCCTGGCAAGACTAGCACAGATACGCAGTATTTT
>.|TRBJ1-2|.|TRBV12-3/TRBV12-4
CASRLEDGYTF
TGTGCCAGCAGATTAGAGGATGGCTACACCTTC
>TRBD1|TRBJ1-5|.|TRBV6-6
CASSLEGASNQPQHF
TGTGCCAGCAGTCTGGAGGGGGCGAGCAATCAGCCCCAGCATTTT
>.|TRBJ1-3|.|TRBV5-4
CASSFFPGGDTIYF
TGTGCCAGCAGCTTCTTCCCGGGGGGAGACACCATATATTTT
>.|TRBJ2-7|.|TRBV3-1/TRBV3-2
CASSQIPESGQYF
TGTGCCAGCAGCCAAATCCCCGAATCAGGGCAGTACTTC
>.|TRBJ1-6|.|TRBV3-1/TRBV3-2
CASSSTVPFSPLHF
TGTGCCAGCAGCTCGACTGTACCCTTTTCACCCCTCCACTTT
>TRBD1|TRBJ1-5|.|TRBV30
CAWSGGRGPNQPQHF
TGTGCCTGGAGTGGAGGGAGGGGGCCCAATCAGCCCCAGCATTTT
>.|TRBJ2-1|.|TRBV11-2
CASSPPGTGNEQFF
TGTGCCAGCAGCCCCCCCGGGACGGGGAATGAGCAGTTCTTC
>.|TRBJ1-1|.|TRBV19
CASSITVVNTEAFF
TGTGCCAGTAGTATAACAGTCGTTAACACTGAAGCTTTCTTT
>TRBD1|TRBJ1-6|.|TRBV5-4
CASSLGTGDSPLHF
TGTGCCAGCAGCTTGGGGACAGGGGATTCACCCCTCCACTTT
>TRBD1|TRBJ1-2|.|TRBV30
CAWGGQINYGYTF
TGTGCCTGGGGGGGACAGATAAACTATGGCTACACCTTC
>TRBD1|TRBJ2-1|.|TRBV5-8
CASSSGQPTYNEQFF
TGTGCCAGCAGCTCGGGACAGCCGACCTACAATGAGCAGTTCTTC
>TRBD1|TRBJ1-1|.|TRBV6-5
CASGGQGTGTEAFF
TGTGCCAGCGGGGGACAGGGTACAGGGACTGAAGCTTTCTTT
>TRBD1|TRBJ1-4|.|TRBV13
CASSLAGGGEKLFF
TGTGCCAGCAGCTTGGCAGGGGGTGGAGAAAAACTGTTTTTT
>.|TRBJ1-4|.|TRBV5-1
CASSLDGRGFNEKLFF
TGCGCCAGCAGCTTGGACGGCAGGGGCTTTAATGAAAAACTGTTTTTT
>TRBD1|TRBJ2-5|.|TRBV5-1
CASSYRQGIQETQYF
TGCGCCAGCAGCTATAGACAGGGAATACAAGAGACCCAGTACTTC
>.|TRBJ2-3|.|TRBV10-1
CASSELVGGRDTQYF
TGCGCCAGCAGTGAGCTGGTGGGGGGCCGCGATACGCAGTATTTT
>TRBD1|TRBJ1-6|.|TRBV3-1/TRBV3-2
CASSQRQGYENSPLHF
TGTGCCAGCAGCCAAAGACAGGGGTATGAAAATTCACCCCTCCACTTT
>.|TRBJ1-5|.|TRBV7-2
CASSFGSHQPQHF
TGTGCCAGCAGCTTCGGCAGCCATCAGCCCCAGCATTTT
>TRBD1|TRBJ1-4|.|TRBV11-2
CASSFKGGLDEKLFF
TGTGCCAGCAGCTTTAAAGGGGGCCTAGATGAAAAACTGTTTTTT
>.|TRBJ1-1|.|TRBV3-1/TRBV3-2
CASSPRYPGNTEAFF
TGTGCCAGCAGCCCAAGATATCCGGGGAACACTGAAGCTTTCTTT
>TRBD2|TRBJ2-1|.|TRBV7-9
CASSLRRGGMDEQFF
TGTGCCAGCAGCTTACGACGGGGGGGCATGGATGAGCAGTTCTTC
>.|TRBJ1-1|once|TRBV18
CASSSRQAMNTEAFF
TGTGCCAGCTCATCACGACAGGCCATGAACACTGAAGCTTTCTTT
>.|TRBJ2-2|.|TRBV4-3
CASSQRTAAGGELFF
TGCGCCAGCAGCCAGAGGACGGCCGCGGGCGGGGAGCTGTTTTTT
>TRBD2|TRBJ2-5|.|TRBV11-3
CASSSGGGETQYF
TGTGCCAGCAGCTCGGGCGGGGGTGAGACCCAGTACTTC
>.|TRBJ2-5|few|TRBV14
CASSRIGQQETQYF
TGTGCCAGCAGCCGGATAGGACAGCAAGAGACCCAGTACTTC
>.|TRBJ2-2|.|TRBV20-1
CSAQVTGELFF
TGCAGCGCCCAGGTCACAGGGGAGCTGTTTTTT
>.|TRBJ2-2|.|TRBV6-5
CASTRTANTGELFF
TGTGCCAGCACTCGGACAGCGAACACCGGGGAGCTGTTTTTT
>.|TRBJ1-5|few|TRBV30
CAWSGQGDQPQHF
TGTGCCTGGAGTGGCCAGGGCGATCAGCCCCAGCATTTT
>.|TRBJ1-5|.|TRBV28
CASSLVVAQPQHF
TGTGCCAGCAGTTTGGTTGTGGCTCAGCCCCAGCATTTT
>TRBD1|TRBJ1-2|once|TRBV25-1
CASSGGQGSGYTF
TGTGCCAGCAGTGGAGGACAGGGGAGCGGCTACACCTTC
>TRBD1|TRBJ1-1|.|TRBV2
CASRGDRGRGTEAFF
TGTGCCAGCAGGGGGGACAGGGGGCGTGGTACTGAAGCTTTCTTT
>.|TRBJ1-5|once|TRBV18
CASSREQGINQPQHF
TGTGCCAGCTCACGCGAACAGGGTATCAATCAGCCCCAGCATTTT
>.|TRBJ2-3|.|TRBV5-1
CASSSQSTSTDTQYF
TGCGCCAGCAGCTCCCAATCGACTAGCACAGATACGCAGTATTTT
>TRBD1|TRBJ2-3|few|TRBV19
CASRTGSADTQYF
TGTGCCTCGCGGACAGGGTCGGCAGATACGCAGTATTTT
>TRBD1|TRBJ1-2|.|TRBV7-8
CASSPDRNYGYTF
TGTGCCAGCAGCCCGGACAGGAACTATGGCTACACCTTC